This is a list of T cell receptor beta chains from one sample in a study of T-cell reconstitution after alpha-beta-depleted transplantation in children. TCRdb reanalysed the PCR reads using MiXCR and keeps one entry per CDR3 protein. The sample lists some 550,000 distinct CDR3 sequences, around 23% occurring once. This specimen was PBMCs, mostly from graft donor cells, taken 360 days after TCRalphabeta/CD19-depleted stem cell transplant. These TCRs come from a boy less than two years old who had a stem cell transplant for acute myeloid leukemia, so the T cells may come from the graft donor. Both conserved end residues are part of each CDR3. The D gene is left open where the match is weak. Size is stated for part of the rows, as once, few or many counts, or as a class when the clone is expanded.

clone_size: many; cdr3_length: 14; v_call: TRBV29-1; j_call: TRBJ2-3; d_call: TRBD1; cdr3_aa: CSVPRDRITDTQYF; cdr3_nt: TGCAGCGTTCCCCGGGACAGGATCACAGATACGCAGTATTTT
clone_size: once; cdr3_length: 14; v_call: TRBV5-6; j_call: TRBJ1-1; d_call: TRBD1; cdr3_aa: CASSRTGVATEAFF; cdr3_nt: TGTGCCAGCAGCCGAACAGGGGTGGCCACTGAAGCTTTCTTT
clone_size: NA; cdr3_length: 19; v_call: TRBV12-3/TRBV12-4; j_call: TRBJ2-1; d_call: TRBD2; cdr3_aa: CASRGPASGDLSSYNEQFF; cdr3_nt: TGTGCCAGCAGGGGGCCTGCTAGCGGGGACCTGAGCTCCTACAATGAGCAGTTCTTC
clone_size: few; cdr3_length: 13; v_call: TRBV6-1; j_call: TRBJ1-4; d_call: NA; cdr3_aa: CASRAATNEKLFF; cdr3_nt: TGTGCCAGCAGGGCGGCAACTAATGAAAAACTGTTTTTT
clone_size: NA; cdr3_length: 15; v_call: TRBV28; j_call: TRBJ2-5; d_call: NA; cdr3_aa: CASSLGGQNQETQYF; cdr3_nt: TGTGCCAGCAGTTTAGGAGGCCAAAACCAAGAGACCCAGTACTTC
clone_size: few; cdr3_length: 13; v_call: TRBV12-3/TRBV12-4; j_call: TRBJ2-2; d_call: TRBD2; cdr3_aa: CASSRGGIGELFF; cdr3_nt: TGTGCCAGCAGCCGCGGGGGAATCGGGGAGCTGTTTTTT
clone_size: few; cdr3_length: 15; v_call: TRBV27; j_call: TRBJ2-3; d_call: NA; cdr3_aa: CASSLRLFDTDTQYF; cdr3_nt: TGTGCCAGCAGTTTGCGACTATTCGACACAGATACGCAGTATTTT
clone_size: NA; cdr3_length: 17; v_call: TRBV4-3; j_call: TRBJ1-1; d_call: NA; cdr3_aa: CASSHKNGWAMNTEAFF; cdr3_nt: TGCGCCAGCAGTCATAAGAACGGGTGGGCCATGAACACTGAAGCTTTCTTT
clone_size: many; cdr3_length: 15; v_call: TRBV5-1; j_call: TRBJ2-2; d_call: NA; cdr3_aa: CASSLRGEEAGELFF; cdr3_nt: TGCGCCAGCAGCTTGCGCGGGGAAGAGGCCGGGGAGCTGTTTTTT
clone_size: NA; cdr3_length: 15; v_call: TRBV6-1; j_call: TRBJ2-5; d_call: NA; cdr3_aa: CASRLRRGGRETQYF; cdr3_nt: TGTGCCAGCAGACTTCGCAGGGGTGGACGAGAGACCCAGTACTTC
clone_size: many; cdr3_length: 16; v_call: TRBV7-9; j_call: TRBJ1-5; d_call: NA; cdr3_aa: CASSPPGNGGNQPQHF; cdr3_nt: TGTGCCAGCAGCCCTCCAGGGAATGGTGGTAATCAGCCCCAGCATTTT
clone_size: many; cdr3_length: 17; v_call: TRBV12-3/TRBV12-4; j_call: TRBJ2-3; d_call: TRBD2; cdr3_aa: CASSYTPAGGLTDTQYF; cdr3_nt: TGTGCCAGCAGTTATACCCCAGCGGGGGGCCTCACAGATACGCAGTATTTT
clone_size: NA; cdr3_length: 18; v_call: TRBV12-3/TRBV12-4; j_call: TRBJ2-3; d_call: NA; cdr3_aa: CASSPRGTAHIPTDTQYF; cdr3_nt: TGTGCCAGCAGTCCCCGGGGGACAGCCCATATCCCCACAGATACGCAGTATTTT
clone_size: many; cdr3_length: 16; v_call: TRBV12-3/TRBV12-4; j_call: TRBJ1-2; d_call: NA; cdr3_aa: CASSQGGRGPNYGYTF; cdr3_nt: TGTGCCAGCAGTCAAGGGGGACGGGGGCCTAACTATGGCTACACCTTC
clone_size: NA; cdr3_length: 13; v_call: TRBV7-6; j_call: TRBJ2-5; d_call: NA; cdr3_aa: CASSQLVEETQYF; cdr3_nt: TGTGCCAGCAGTCAACTAGTGGAAGAGACCCAGTACTTC
clone_size: few; cdr3_length: 14; v_call: TRBV11-3; j_call: TRBJ2-5; d_call: NA; cdr3_aa: CASRGRRVQETQYF; cdr3_nt: TGTGCCAGCAGGGGGAGGAGGGTCCAAGAGACCCAGTACTTC
clone_size: few; cdr3_length: 12; v_call: TRBV9; j_call: TRBJ2-3; d_call: NA; cdr3_aa: CASSALGDTQYF; cdr3_nt: TGTGCCAGCAGCGCCCTCGGGGATACGCAGTATTTT
clone_size: NA; cdr3_length: 17; v_call: TRBV15; j_call: TRBJ1-4; d_call: NA; cdr3_aa: CATSRNLVGGVLEKLFF; cdr3_nt: TGTGCCACCAGCAGAAACCTGGTGGGAGGCGTCCTTGAAAAACTGTTTTTT
clone_size: many; cdr3_length: 14; v_call: TRBV5-1; j_call: TRBJ2-5; d_call: NA; cdr3_aa: CASGRTGHQETQYF; cdr3_nt: TGCGCCAGCGGCAGAACGGGACACCAAGAGACCCAGTACTTC
clone_size: NA; cdr3_length: 14; v_call: TRBV20-1; j_call: TRBJ1-5; d_call: NA; cdr3_aa: CSASGGGVNQPQHF; cdr3_nt: TGCAGTGCTAGTGGCGGCGGGGTCAATCAGCCCCAGCATTTT
clone_size: few; cdr3_length: 17; v_call: TRBV20-1; j_call: TRBJ2-3; d_call: TRBD2; cdr3_aa: CSASFPLPSGGADTQYF; cdr3_nt: TGCAGTGCTAGTTTCCCTCTGCCTAGCGGGGGGGCAGATACGCAGTATTTT
clone_size: once; cdr3_length: 16; v_call: TRBV27; j_call: TRBJ1-4; d_call: TRBD1; cdr3_aa: CASSWTGGYVNEKLFF; cdr3_nt: TGTGCCAGCAGCTGGACAGGGGGGTACGTTAATGAAAAACTGTTTTTT
clone_size: NA; cdr3_length: 14; v_call: TRBV5-6; j_call: TRBJ2-7; d_call: TRBD1; cdr3_aa: CASSNRGSYYEQYF; cdr3_nt: TGTGCCAGCAGCAACAGGGGGTCCTACTACGAGCAGTACTTC
clone_size: NA; cdr3_length: 13; v_call: TRBV20-1; j_call: TRBJ2-2; d_call: NA; cdr3_aa: CSAGRLNTGELFF; cdr3_nt: TGCAGTGCTGGGAGACTGAACACCGGGGAGCTGTTTTTT
clone_size: NA; cdr3_length: 16; v_call: TRBV15; j_call: TRBJ2-4; d_call: NA; cdr3_aa: CATSRDTAPRENIQYF; cdr3_nt: TGTGCCACCAGCAGAGATACAGCTCCTCGCGAAAACATTCAGTACTTC
clone_size: NA; cdr3_length: 15; v_call: TRBV24-1; j_call: TRBJ2-2; d_call: NA; cdr3_aa: CATSDLNNWAGELFF; cdr3_nt: TGTGCCACCAGTGATTTGAACAATTGGGCCGGGGAGCTGTTTTTT
clone_size: few; cdr3_length: 16; v_call: TRBV7-3; j_call: TRBJ2-5; d_call: NA; cdr3_aa: CASSLGEGHHQETQYF; cdr3_nt: TGTGCCAGCAGCTTAGGTGAGGGACACCACCAAGAGACCCAGTACTTC
clone_size: few; cdr3_length: 12; v_call: TRBV29-1; j_call: TRBJ1-4; d_call: TRBD1; cdr3_aa: CSVADRAEKLFF; cdr3_nt: TGCAGCGTTGCGGACAGGGCAGAAAAACTGTTTTTT
clone_size: NA; cdr3_length: 15; v_call: TRBV4-1; j_call: TRBJ2-1; d_call: NA; cdr3_aa: CASSSTQDLGNEQFF; cdr3_nt: TGCGCCAGCAGCTCTACGCAGGACTTAGGGAATGAGCAGTTCTTC
clone_size: few; cdr3_length: 13; v_call: TRBV13; j_call: TRBJ2-5; d_call: NA; cdr3_aa: CASSEGDQETQYF; cdr3_nt: TGTGCCAGCAGTGAAGGGGACCAAGAGACCCAGTACTTC
clone_size: NA; cdr3_length: 15; v_call: TRBV12-3/TRBV12-4; j_call: TRBJ2-5; d_call: TRBD2; cdr3_aa: CASSFLAGGGETQYF; cdr3_nt: TGTGCCAGCAGTTTCCTAGCGGGGGGCGGGGAGACCCAGTACTTC
clone_size: few; cdr3_length: 14; v_call: TRBV11-2; j_call: TRBJ1-1; d_call: NA; cdr3_aa: CASSLVPENTEAFF; cdr3_nt: TGTGCCAGCAGCCTAGTCCCGGAGAACACTGAAGCTTTCTTT
clone_size: few; cdr3_length: 20; v_call: TRBV28; j_call: TRBJ1-3; d_call: NA; cdr3_aa: CASSFVGWRTASPSGNTIYF; cdr3_nt: TGTGCCAGCAGTTTCGTCGGATGGAGGACGGCATCCCCCTCTGGAAACACCATATATTTT
clone_size: NA; cdr3_length: 13; v_call: TRBV9; j_call: TRBJ2-7; d_call: TRBD1; cdr3_aa: CASSVGQGGQQYF; cdr3_nt: TGTGCCAGCAGCGTTGGACAGGGGGGCCAGCAGTACTTC